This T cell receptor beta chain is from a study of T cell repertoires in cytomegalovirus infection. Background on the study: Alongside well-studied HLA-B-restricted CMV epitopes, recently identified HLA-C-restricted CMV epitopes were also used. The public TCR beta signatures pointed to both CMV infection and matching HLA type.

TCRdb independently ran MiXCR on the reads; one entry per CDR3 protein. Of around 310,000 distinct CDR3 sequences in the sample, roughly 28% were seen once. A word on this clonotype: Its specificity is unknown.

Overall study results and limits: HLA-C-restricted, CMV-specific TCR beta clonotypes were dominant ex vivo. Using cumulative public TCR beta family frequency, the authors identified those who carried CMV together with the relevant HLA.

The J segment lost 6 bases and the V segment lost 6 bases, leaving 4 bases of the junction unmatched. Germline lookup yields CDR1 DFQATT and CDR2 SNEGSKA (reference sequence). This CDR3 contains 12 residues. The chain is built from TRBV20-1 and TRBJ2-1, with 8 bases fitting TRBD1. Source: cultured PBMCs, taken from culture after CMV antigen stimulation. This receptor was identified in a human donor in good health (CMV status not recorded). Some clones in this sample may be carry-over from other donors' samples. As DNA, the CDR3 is TGCAGTGCGCAGGGGGCGTTCAATGAGCAGTTCTTC. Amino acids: CSAQGAFNEQFF.